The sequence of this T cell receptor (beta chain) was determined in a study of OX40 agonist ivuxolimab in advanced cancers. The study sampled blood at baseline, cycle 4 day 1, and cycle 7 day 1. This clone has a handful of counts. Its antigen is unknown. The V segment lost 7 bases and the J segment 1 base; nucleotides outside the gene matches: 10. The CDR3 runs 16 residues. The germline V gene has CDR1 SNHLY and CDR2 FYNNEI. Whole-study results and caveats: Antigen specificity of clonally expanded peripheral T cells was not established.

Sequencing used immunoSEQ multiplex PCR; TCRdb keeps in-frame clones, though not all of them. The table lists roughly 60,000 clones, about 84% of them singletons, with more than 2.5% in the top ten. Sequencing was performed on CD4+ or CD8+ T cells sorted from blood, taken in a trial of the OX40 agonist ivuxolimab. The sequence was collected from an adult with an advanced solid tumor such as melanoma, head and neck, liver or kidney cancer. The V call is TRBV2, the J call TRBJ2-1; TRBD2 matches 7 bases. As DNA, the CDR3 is TGTGCCAGCACCGGGCGGGGGACCCGTTCCTACAATGAGCAGTTCTTC. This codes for CASTGRGTRSYNEQFF.